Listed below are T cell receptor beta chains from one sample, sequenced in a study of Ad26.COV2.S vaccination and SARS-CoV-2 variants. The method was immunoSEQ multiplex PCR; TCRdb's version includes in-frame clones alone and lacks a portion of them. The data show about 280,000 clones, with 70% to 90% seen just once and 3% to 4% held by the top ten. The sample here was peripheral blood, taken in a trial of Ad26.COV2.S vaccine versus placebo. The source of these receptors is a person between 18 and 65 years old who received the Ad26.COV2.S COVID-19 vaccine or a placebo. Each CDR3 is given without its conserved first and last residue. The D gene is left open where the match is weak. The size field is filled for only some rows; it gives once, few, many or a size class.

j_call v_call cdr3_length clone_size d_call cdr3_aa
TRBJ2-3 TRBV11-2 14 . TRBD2 ASSFELRGFTDTQY
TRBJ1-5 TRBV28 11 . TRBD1 ASGDRGYQPQH
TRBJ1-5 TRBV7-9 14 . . ASSLGHSYSNQPQH
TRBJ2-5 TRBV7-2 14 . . ASSLGVGAGQETQY
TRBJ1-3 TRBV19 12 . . ASSIGQGGNTIY
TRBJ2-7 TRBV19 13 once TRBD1 ASSNPGQHPYEQY
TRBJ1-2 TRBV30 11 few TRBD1 AWSANRGGGYT
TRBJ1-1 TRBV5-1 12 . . ASSLSQENTEAF
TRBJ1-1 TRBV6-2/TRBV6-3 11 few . ASSYSGHVEAF
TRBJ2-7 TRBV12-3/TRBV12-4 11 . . ASSLREGSEQY
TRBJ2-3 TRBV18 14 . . ASSQSRSGSTDTQY
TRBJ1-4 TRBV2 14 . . ASRKGRQPVNEKLF
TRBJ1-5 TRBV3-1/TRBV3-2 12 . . ASSQAIGNQPQH
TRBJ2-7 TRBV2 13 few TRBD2 ASSENSGAPYEQY
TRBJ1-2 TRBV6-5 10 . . ASSGGFYGYT
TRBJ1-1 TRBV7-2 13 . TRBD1 ASSFPLDRGQGAF
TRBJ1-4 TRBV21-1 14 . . ASSKGYQGEGEKLF
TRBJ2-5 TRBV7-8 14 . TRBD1 ASSSRRGPNTETQY
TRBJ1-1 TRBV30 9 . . AGGDSTEAF
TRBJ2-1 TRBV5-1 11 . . ASSLGRGDEQF
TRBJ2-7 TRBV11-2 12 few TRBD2 ASSLDSGSYEQY
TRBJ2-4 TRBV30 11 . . AWRGGQPDIQY
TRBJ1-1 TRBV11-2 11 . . ASSLGENTEAF
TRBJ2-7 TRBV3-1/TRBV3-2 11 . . ASSQDGGREQY